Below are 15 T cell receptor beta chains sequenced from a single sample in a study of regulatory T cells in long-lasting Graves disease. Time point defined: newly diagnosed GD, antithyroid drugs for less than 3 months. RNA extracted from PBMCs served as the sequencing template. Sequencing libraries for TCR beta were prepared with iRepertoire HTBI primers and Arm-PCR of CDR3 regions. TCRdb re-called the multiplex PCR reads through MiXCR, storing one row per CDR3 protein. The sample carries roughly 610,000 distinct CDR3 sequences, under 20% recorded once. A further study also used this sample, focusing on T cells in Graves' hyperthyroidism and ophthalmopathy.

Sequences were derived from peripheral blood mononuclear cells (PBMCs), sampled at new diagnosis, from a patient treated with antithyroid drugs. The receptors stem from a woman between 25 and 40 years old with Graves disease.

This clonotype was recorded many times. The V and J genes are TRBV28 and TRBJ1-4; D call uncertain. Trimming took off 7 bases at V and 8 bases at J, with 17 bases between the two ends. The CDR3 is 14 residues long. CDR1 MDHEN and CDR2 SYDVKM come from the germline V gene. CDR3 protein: CASTINPVGEKLFF. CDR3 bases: TGTGCCAGCACAATCAACCCAGTAGGAGAAAAACTGTTTTTT.

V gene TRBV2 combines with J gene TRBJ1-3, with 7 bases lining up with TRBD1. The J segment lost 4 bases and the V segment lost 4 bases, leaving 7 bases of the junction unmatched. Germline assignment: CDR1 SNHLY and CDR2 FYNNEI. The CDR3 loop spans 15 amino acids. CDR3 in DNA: TGTGCCAGCAGTGGAGGGGGCGCGCTCGGAAACACCATATATTTT. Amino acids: CASSGGGALGNTIYF.

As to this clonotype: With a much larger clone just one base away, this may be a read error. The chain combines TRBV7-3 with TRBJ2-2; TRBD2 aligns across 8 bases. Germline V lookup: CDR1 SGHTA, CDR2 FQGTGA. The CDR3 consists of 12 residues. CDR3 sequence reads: CASSGVAGEPFF. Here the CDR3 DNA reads TGTGCCAGTAGCGGGGTTGCCGGGGAGCCGTTTTTT.

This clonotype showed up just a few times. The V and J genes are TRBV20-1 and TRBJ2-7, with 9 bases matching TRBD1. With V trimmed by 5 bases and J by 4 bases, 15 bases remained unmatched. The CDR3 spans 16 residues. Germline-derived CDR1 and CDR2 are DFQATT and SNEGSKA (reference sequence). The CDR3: CSAPPWGTGIGYEQYF. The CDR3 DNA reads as TGCAGTGCTCCACCCTGGGGGACAGGGATAGGATACGAGCAGTACTTC.

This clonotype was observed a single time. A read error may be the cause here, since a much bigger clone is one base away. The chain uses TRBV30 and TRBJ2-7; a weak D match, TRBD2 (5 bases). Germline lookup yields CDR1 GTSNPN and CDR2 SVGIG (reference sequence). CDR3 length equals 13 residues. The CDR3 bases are TGTGCCTGGAGAACCGGGGTTCCACACGAGCAGCACTTC. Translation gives CAWRTGVPHEQHF.

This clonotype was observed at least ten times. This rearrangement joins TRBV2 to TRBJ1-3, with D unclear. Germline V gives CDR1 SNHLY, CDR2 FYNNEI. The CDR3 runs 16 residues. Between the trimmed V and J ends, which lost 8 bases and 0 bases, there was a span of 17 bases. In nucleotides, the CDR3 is TGTGCCAGCGGGGAACGGCCAACGCCCTCTGGAAACACCATATATTTT. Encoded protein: CASGERPTPSGNTIYF.

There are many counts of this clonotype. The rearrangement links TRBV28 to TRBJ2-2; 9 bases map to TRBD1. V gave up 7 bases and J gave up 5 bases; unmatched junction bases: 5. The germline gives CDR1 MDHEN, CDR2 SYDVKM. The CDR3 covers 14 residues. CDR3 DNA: TGTGCCAGCAATAGGGACAGGGAAACCGGGGAGCTGTTTTTT. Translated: CASNRDRETGELFF.

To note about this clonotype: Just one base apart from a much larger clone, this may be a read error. CDR3 sequence (DNA): TGTGCCAGCAGTTCCGGGAATAATTCACCCCTCCACTTT. It specifies CASSSGNNSPLHF. This chain connects TRBV28 to TRBJ1-6, with D hard to call. The V end lost 4 bases, the J end lost 5 bases, and 6 bases lay between the germline ends. CDR3 length equals 13 residues. The germline CDR1 and CDR2 sequences are MDHEN and SYDVKM.

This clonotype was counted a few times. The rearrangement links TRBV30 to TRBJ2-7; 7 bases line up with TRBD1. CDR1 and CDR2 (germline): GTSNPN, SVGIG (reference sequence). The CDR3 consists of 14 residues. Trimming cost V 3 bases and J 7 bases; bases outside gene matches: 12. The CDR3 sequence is CAWRENRGRGEQYF. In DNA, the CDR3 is TGTGCCTGGAGGGAAAACAGGGGTCGAGGGGAGCAGTACTTC.

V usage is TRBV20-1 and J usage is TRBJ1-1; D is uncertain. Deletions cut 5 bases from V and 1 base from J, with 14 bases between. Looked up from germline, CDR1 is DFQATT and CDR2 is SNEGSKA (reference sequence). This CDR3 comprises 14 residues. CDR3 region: CSAAMDLTNTEAFF. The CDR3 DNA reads TGCAGTGCTGCGATGGACCTAACGAACACTGAAGCTTTCTTT.

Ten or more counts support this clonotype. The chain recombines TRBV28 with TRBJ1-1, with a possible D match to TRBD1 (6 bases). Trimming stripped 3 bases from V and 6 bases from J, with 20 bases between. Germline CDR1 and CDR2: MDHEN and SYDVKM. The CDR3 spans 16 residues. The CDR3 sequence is CASSLGAAGERPEAFF. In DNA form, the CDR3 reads TGTGCCAGCAGTTTGGGAGCTGCAGGGGAAAGGCCTGAAGCTTTCTTT.

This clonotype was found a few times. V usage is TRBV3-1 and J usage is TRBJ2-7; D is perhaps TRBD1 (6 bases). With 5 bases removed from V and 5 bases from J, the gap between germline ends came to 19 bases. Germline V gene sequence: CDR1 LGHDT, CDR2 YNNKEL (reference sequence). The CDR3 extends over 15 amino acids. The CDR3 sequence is CASSAGDRRIHEQYF. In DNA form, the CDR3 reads TGTGCCAGCAGCGCGGGCGACAGGAGGATCCACGAGCAGTACTTC.

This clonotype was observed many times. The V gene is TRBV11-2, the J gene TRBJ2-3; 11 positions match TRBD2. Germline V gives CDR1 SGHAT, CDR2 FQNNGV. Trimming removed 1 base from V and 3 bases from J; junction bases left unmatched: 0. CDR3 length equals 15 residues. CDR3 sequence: CASSLVAGGTDTQYF. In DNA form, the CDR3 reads TGTGCCAGCAGCTTAGTAGCGGGAGGGACAGATACGCAGTATTTT.

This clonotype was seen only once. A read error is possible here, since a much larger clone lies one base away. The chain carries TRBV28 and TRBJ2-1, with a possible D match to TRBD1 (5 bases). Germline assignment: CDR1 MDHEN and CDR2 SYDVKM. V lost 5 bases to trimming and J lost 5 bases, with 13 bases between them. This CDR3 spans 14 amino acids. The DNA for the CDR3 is TGTGCCAGCAGTGGACACCCTCTCCACAATGAGCAGTTCTTC. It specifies CASSGHPLHNEQFF.

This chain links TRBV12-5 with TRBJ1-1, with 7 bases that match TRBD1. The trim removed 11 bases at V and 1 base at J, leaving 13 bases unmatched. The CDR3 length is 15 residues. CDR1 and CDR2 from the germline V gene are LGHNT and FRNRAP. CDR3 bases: TGTGCTTCTGCGCCGACAGGGTGGGAGAACACTGAAGCTTTCTTT. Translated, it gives CASAPTGWENTEAFF.